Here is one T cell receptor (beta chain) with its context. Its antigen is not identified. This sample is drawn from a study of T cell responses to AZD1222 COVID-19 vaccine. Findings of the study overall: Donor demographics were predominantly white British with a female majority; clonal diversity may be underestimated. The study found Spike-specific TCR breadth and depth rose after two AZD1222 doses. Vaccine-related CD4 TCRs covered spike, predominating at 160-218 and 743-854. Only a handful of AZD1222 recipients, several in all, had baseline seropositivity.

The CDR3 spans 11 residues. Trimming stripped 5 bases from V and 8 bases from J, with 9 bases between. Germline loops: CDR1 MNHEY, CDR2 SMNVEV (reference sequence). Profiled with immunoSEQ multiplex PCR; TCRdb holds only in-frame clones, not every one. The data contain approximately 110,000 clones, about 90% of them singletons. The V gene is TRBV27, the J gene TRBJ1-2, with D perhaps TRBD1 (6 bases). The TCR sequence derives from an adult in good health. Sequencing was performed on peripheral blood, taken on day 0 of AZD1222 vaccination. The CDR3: CASSTGYGYTF. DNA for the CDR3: TGTGCCAGCAGTACAGGGTACGGCTACACCTTC.